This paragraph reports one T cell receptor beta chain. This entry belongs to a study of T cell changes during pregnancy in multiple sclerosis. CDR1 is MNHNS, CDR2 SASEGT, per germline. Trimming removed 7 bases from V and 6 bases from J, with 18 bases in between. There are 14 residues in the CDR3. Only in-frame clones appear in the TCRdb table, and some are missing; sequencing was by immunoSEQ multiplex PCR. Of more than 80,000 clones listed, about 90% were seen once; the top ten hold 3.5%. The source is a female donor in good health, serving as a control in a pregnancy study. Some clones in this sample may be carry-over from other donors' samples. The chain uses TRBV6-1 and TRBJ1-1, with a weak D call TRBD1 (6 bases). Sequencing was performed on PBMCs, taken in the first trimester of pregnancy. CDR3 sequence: CASTIQGVVSEAFF. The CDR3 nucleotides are TGTGCCAGCACCATACAGGGTGTGGTCTCTGAAGCTTTCTTT.